The clone carrying this T cell receptor beta chain appeared a few times. Its antigen remains unidentified. The data derive from a study of T cells in localized non-small cell lung cancer. Whole-study findings and limits: For the top 100 tumor clones, a median roughly 53 also appeared in adjacent lung. Peak T cell clonality was found in uninvolved adjacent lung, exceeding tumor.

This CDR3 has 14 residues. The V and J ends lost 6 bases and 2 bases, in that order; junction bases with no gene match: 6. In germline, CDR1 is SQVTM, CDR2 ANQGSEA. Adjacent lung tissue lacking atypia was obtained at a distance of at least 2 cm from the tumor margin. Produced via immunoSEQ multiplex PCR; TCRdb's table is partial and in-frame only. The repertoire holds about 2,200 clones, with roughly 24% as singletons. This clonotype originated in a female donor with stage II lung adenocarcinoma. V gene TRBV29-1 combines with J gene TRBJ2-7; TRBD2 matches 11 bases. Specimen: normal lung tissue next to the tumor, collected before any cancer treatment. CDR3 in amino acids: CSVKDSGGAYEQYF. The CDR3 bases are TGCAGCGTCAAGGATAGCGGGGGGGCCTACGAGCAGTACTTC.